These T cell receptor beta chains were read from a single sample in a study of T cell clonotyping in hematopoietic cell transplantation. Repertoires were generated with immunoSEQ multiplex PCR, while TCRdb's copy carries only in-frame clones and drops some. This table has over 25,000 clones, roughly nine tenths appearing once. The input for sequencing was PBMCs, taken 100 days after allogeneic stem cell transplant. These receptor sequences come from a female patient aged 45-60 years who had an allogeneic stem cell transplant from a related donor, so the T cells may come from the graft donor. Some clones in this sample may be carry-over from other donors' samples. Each CDR3 is given with its conserved first and last residue. The order of the fields is clone size, CDR3 length, D gene, V gene, J gene, CDR3 protein, CDR3 DNA. D genes are given only for firm matches. Some rows mark clone size as missing; the rest say once, few, many or name a class of expanded clone.

size: -; length: 15; D: -; V: TRBV30; J: TRBJ1-1; CDR3: CAWSSKTGINTEAFF; DNA: TGTGCCTGGAGTTCAAAGACAGGAATTAACACTGAAGCTTTCTTT
size: -; length: 14; D: TRBD1; V: TRBV11-3; J: TRBJ2-2; CDR3: CASSSNRGTGELFF; DNA: TGTGCCAGCAGCTCTAACAGGGGCACCGGGGAGCTGTTTTTT
size: once; length: 17; D: TRBD2; V: TRBV5-6; J: TRBJ2-2; CDR3: CASSLEIAGGQTGELFF; DNA: TGTGCCAGCAGCCTGGAGATAGCGGGAGGGCAAACCGGGGAGCTGTTTTTT
size: -; length: 11; D: -; V: TRBV10-2; J: TRBJ2-7; CDR3: CASSEFYEQYF; DNA: TGCGCCAGCAGTGAGTTCTACGAGCAGTACTTC
size: -; length: 12; D: -; V: TRBV19; J: TRBJ2-2; CDR3: CASSRYTGELFF; DNA: TGTGCCAGTAGTAGATACACCGGGGAGCTGTTTTTT
size: -; length: 14; D: -; V: TRBV25-1; J: TRBJ2-5; CDR3: CASSEHRVRETQYF; DNA: TGTGCCAGCAGTGAACACCGGGTCCGGGAGACCCAGTACTTC
size: few; length: 15; D: TRBD1; V: TRBV30; J: TRBJ1-5; CDR3: CAWSRTGQYNQPQHF; DNA: TGTGCCTGGAGTAGGACAGGGCAATACAATCAGCCCCAGCATTTT
size: -; length: 15; D: -; V: TRBV5-1; J: TRBJ1-1; CDR3: CASSHRGAWNTEAFF; DNA: TGCGCCAGCAGCCACCGCGGGGCGTGGAACACTGAAGCTTTCTTT
size: -; length: 13; D: -; V: TRBV7-9; J: TRBJ1-1; CDR3: CASSLQGATEAFF; DNA: TGTGCCAGCAGCTTACAGGGAGCGACTGAAGCTTTCTTT
size: -; length: 17; D: TRBD2; V: TRBV5-6; J: TRBJ2-2; CDR3: CASSLEIAGGQTGELFF; DNA: TGTGCCAGCAGCTTGGAGATAGCGGGAGGGCAAACCGGGGAGCTGTTTTTT
size: -; length: 16; D: TRBD1; V: TRBV5-8; J: TRBJ1-5; CDR3: CASSTDRAYSNQPQHF; DNA: TGTGCCAGCAGCACCGACAGGGCCTATAGCAATCAGCCCCAGCATTTT
size: -; length: 14; D: -; V: TRBV27; J: TRBJ1-2; CDR3: CASSFLGGSDGYTF; DNA: TGTGCCAGCAGTTTCCTTGGAGGATCTGACGGCTACACCTTC
size: -; length: 13; D: -; V: TRBV30; J: TRBJ1-1; CDR3: CAWSYPENTEAFF; DNA: TGTGCCTGGAGTTATCCAGAGAACACTGAAGCTTTCTTT
size: -; length: 16; D: TRBD1; V: TRBV19; J: TRBJ1-5; CDR3: CASSTDRGRRNQPQHF; DNA: TGTGCCAGTAGTACCGACAGGGGGCGGCGAAATCAGCCCCAGCATTTT
size: once; length: 13; D: -; V: TRBV7-3; J: TRBJ2-7; CDR3: CASSLDRNYEQYF; DNA: TGTGCCAGCAGCTTAGACAGGAACTACGAGCAGTACTTC
size: -; length: 16; D: -; V: TRBV10-3; J: TRBJ1-6; CDR3: CAIRPSLIVSASPLHF; DNA: TGTGCCATCAGACCTTCCCTCATTGTTAGCGCCTCACCCCTCCACTTT
size: -; length: 15; D: -; V: TRBV6-5; J: TRBJ1-2; CDR3: CASTKGLHLNYGYTF; DNA: TGTGCCAGTACCAAGGGACTGCATCTTAACTATGGCTACACCTTC
size: -; length: 12; D: -; V: TRBV6-1; J: TRBJ1-1; CDR3: CASSERVTEAFF; DNA: TGTGCCAGCAGTGAAAGGGTCACTGAAGCTTTCTTT
size: -; length: 13; D: -; V: TRBV6-4; J: TRBJ2-3; CDR3: CASSVGHTDTQYF; DNA: TGTGCCAGCAGTGTGGGGCATACAGATACGCAGTATTTT
size: -; length: 15; D: -; V: TRBV14; J: TRBJ2-2; CDR3: CASSPWTANTGELFF; DNA: TGTGCCAGCAGCCCATGGACAGCTAACACCGGGGAGCTGTTTTTT
size: -; length: 19; D: -; V: TRBV12-2; J: TRBJ2-7; CDR3: CASRLKRTSGGPEAYEQYF; DNA: TGTGCAAGTCGCTTAAAACGGACTAGCGGGGGCCCTGAGGCCTACGAGCAGTACTTC
size: -; length: 14; D: TRBD1; V: TRBV6-5; J: TRBJ1-6; CDR3: CASSRRGRGSPLHF; DNA: TGTGCCAGCAGTCGCAGGGGGCGAGGTTCACCCCTCCACTTT